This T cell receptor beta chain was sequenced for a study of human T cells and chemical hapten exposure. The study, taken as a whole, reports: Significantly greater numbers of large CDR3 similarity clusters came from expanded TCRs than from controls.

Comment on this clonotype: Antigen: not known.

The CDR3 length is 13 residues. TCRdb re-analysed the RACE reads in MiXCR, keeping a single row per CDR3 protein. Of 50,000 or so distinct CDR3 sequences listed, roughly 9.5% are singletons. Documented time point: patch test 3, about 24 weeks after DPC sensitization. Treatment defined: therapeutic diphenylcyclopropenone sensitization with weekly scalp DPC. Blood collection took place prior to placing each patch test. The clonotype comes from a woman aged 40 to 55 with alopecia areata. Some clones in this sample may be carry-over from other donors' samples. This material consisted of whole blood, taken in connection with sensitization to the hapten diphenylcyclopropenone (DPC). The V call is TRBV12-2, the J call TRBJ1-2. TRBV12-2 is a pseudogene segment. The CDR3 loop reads CASRLAGNYGYTF. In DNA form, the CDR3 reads TGTGCAAGTCGCTTAGCAGGGAACTATGGCTACACCTTC.